Below, 29 T cell receptor beta chains from the same sample are listed, as sequenced in a study of T cell repertoires in aging, cancer and after chemotherapy. Rearranged V-D-J TRB sequences were amplified with a mixed TRB-A/B primer pool. TCRdb called the multiplex PCR reads again in MiXCR, with one record for every CDR3 protein. The table has some 3,100 distinct CDR3 sequences, about a fifth seen once. Amplification of TCR beta used genomic DNA extracted from peripheral blood. Sequencing was performed on blood. These TCRs come from a human donor with a solid tumor.

This clonotype was seen more than once but under ten times. V and J are TRBV20-1 and TRBJ2-1; 10 positions match TRBD2. J gave up 7 bases and V 3 bases, and 6 bases lay outside the gene matches. From germline, CDR1 is DFQATT and CDR2 SNEGSKA (reference sequence). This CDR3 has 14 amino acids. The CDR3 loop is CSASAPSGSNEQFF. The CDR3 DNA reads as TGCAGTGCTAGTGCCCCTAGCGGGAGTAATGAGCAGTTCTTC.

Relative to its sample, this clonotype is large (0.1 to 1%). The chain joins TRBV29-1 to TRBJ1-2; 7 bases fit TRBD1. The CDR3 sequence is 12 residues long. The germline V gene has CDR1 SQVTM and CDR2 ANQGSEA. After removal of 6 bases from V and 4 bases from J, the junction contained 5 bases not matched to a gene. CDR3: CSVREGAYGYTF. CDR3 in DNA: TGCAGCGTCCGGGAGGGGGCCTATGGCTACACCTTC.

This clonotype has more than one count but fewer than ten. CDR3 protein: CASSTRGPDEAFF. The CDR3 coding sequence is TGTGCCAGCAGCACCCGGGGCCCTGATGAAGCTTTCTTT. J is TRBJ1-1 and V is TRBV7-9; TRBD1 might be the D (5 bases). The CDR3 loop spans 13 amino acids. Germline assignment: CDR1 SEHNR and CDR2 FQNEAQ (reference sequence). Trimming cost V 5 bases and J 7 bases, with 14 bases left between them.

This clonotype was picked up a small number of times. The CDR3 nucleotides read TGTGCCAGCAGTTTCGTAGCGGGGTTCCCAGATACGCAGTATTTT. Its protein is CASSFVAGFPDTQYF. This chain connects TRBV12-3 or TRBV12-4 to TRBJ2-3, with 8 positions matching TRBD2. V shed 3 bases, J shed 4 bases, and the junction held 6 bases outside the gene matches. The CDR3 length is 15 residues.

The rearrangement links TRBV7-2 to TRBJ2-5; no clear D. With 5 bases removed from V and 1 base from J, the gap between germline ends came to 11 bases. The CDR3 contains 14 residues. CDR1 and CDR2 from the germline V gene are SGHTA and FQGNSA. This CDR3 is CASSLPGRQETQYF. In DNA form, the CDR3 reads TGTGCCAGCAGCCTTCCCGGGCGCCAAGAGACCCAGTACTTC. Variable domain in full (rest from reference TRBV7-2 and TRBJ2-5): GAGVSQSPSNKVTEKGKDVELRCDPISGHTALYWYRQSLGQGLEFLIYFQGNSAPDKSGLPSDRFSAERTGGSVSTLTIQRTQQEDSAVYLCASSLPGRQETQYFGPGTRLLVL.

This clonotype is a singleton in its sample. CDR3 amino acids: CASARPSLAGGPGEQYF. CDR3 bases: TGTGCCAGCGCACGCCCCTCTTTAGCGGGAGGGCCTGGGGAGCAGTACTTC. The V call is TRBV28, the J call TRBJ2-7, with TRBD2 matching over 11 bases. Germline lookup yields CDR1 MDHEN and CDR2 SYDVKM. The CDR3 covers 17 residues. Trimming cost V 8 bases and J 7 bases; bases outside gene matches: 19.

The J gene is TRBJ2-1, the V gene TRBV5-5; no definite D call. Trimming left V 2 bases short and J 5 bases short, with 8 bases between. CDR1 is SGHKS and CDR2 is YYEKEE in the germline V gene (reference sequence). This CDR3 comprises 13 residues. CDR3 protein: CASSLGMNNEQFF. The CDR3 coding sequence is TGTGCCAGCAGCTTAGGAATGAACAATGAGCAGTTCTTC.

This clonotype was observed a handful of times. The chain is built from TRBV18 and TRBJ1-6; TRBD1 aligns across 9 bases. Germline CDR1 KGHSH, CDR2 LQKENI. This CDR3 is 16 amino acids long. V was clipped by 6 bases and J by 9 bases; unmatched bases: 12. DNA for the CDR3: TGTGCCAGCTCCCGTGGTCGGGACAGGGTTGGTTCACCCCTCCACTTT. Translation: CASSRGRDRVGSPLHF.

By proportion, this clonotype is medium-sized. In nucleotides, the CDR3 is TGTGCCAGCACCCGCACTAGCGGGAGTGTCTCCTACGAGCAGTACTTC. Its protein product is CASTRTSGSVSYEQYF. The genes are TRBV6-5 and TRBJ2-7, with 11 bases that match TRBD2. This CDR3 comprises 16 residues. Germline CDR1 and CDR2: MNHEY and SVGAGI. The V gene end was trimmed by 7 bases and the J gene end by 0 bases; junction bases not matched to a gene: 8.

This clonotype is medium-sized by share. J is TRBJ1-2 and V is TRBV7-6, with D hard to call. The length of the CDR3 is 13 residues. The germline CDR1 and CDR2 sequences are SGHVS and FNYEAQ. V lost 2 bases, J lost 0 bases, and 4 bases lay in between. The CDR3 sequence is CASSLNTNYGYTF. The DNA for the CDR3 is TGTGCCAGCAGCTTAAACACTAACTATGGCTACACCTTC. The full variable domain, in which reference TRBV7-6 and TRBJ1-2 provide the parts outside the CDR3, is GAGVSQSPRYKVTKRGQDVALRCDPISGHVSLYWYRQALGQGPEFLTYFNYEAQQDKSGLPNDRFSAERPEGSISTLTIQRTEQRDSAMYRCASSLNTNYGYTFGSGTRLTVV.

Here the CDR3 reads CASSLWRLAGGPGELFF. CDR3 DNA sequence: TGTGCCAGCAGTTTATGGCGACTAGCGGGGGGGCCCGGGGAGCTGTTTTTT. V gene TRBV28 combines with J gene TRBJ2-2; 14 bases line up with TRBD2. Germline CDR1 and CDR2: MDHEN and SYDVKM. V shed 0 bases and J 6 bases; nucleotides not matched to a gene: 3. The CDR3 extends over 17 amino acids.

Only a few counts were recorded for this clonotype. This chain links TRBV19 with TRBJ1-5, with D possibly TRBD1 on 5 matching bases. The CDR3 has 14 amino acids. Looked up from germline, CDR1 is LNHDA and CDR2 is SQIVND (reference sequence). V was trimmed by 4 bases and J by 7 bases, leaving 14 bases between them. The CDR3 region is CASSTGTSGQPQHF. The CDR3 DNA reads as TGTGCCAGTAGTACCGGGACCTCGGGGCAGCCCCAGCATTTT.

This clonotype was seen only a few times. The chain uses TRBV28 and TRBJ1-5; D possibly corresponds to TRBD1 (6 bases). The CDR3 sequence is 14 residues long. V gave up 8 bases and J gave up 5 bases, with 16 bases separating them. CDR1 MDHEN and CDR2 SYDVKM come from the germline V gene. This chain's CDR3 is CASWQGQTDQPQHF. As DNA, the CDR3 is TGTGCCAGCTGGCAGGGACAAACGGATCAGCCCCAGCATTTT.

This clonotype ranks as medium-sized. The rearrangement uses TRBV6-5 and TRBJ1-1; 7 nucleotides line up with TRBD1. With 5 bases clipped from V and 4 bases from J, the junction kept 4 bases outside the gene matches. This CDR3 has 13 amino acids. Germline V gives CDR1 MNHEY, CDR2 SVGAGI. CDR3 nucleotide sequence: TGTGCCAGCAGTGAGACAGGGTCCACTGAAGCTTTCTTT. It yields the protein CASSETGSTEAFF.

This chain connects TRBV4-1 to TRBJ1-6, with 7 nucleotides matching TRBD1. V lost 0 bases, J lost 9 bases, and 5 bases stayed unmatched. Germline V CDR1 and CDR2: MGHRA, YSYEKL. There are 15 residues in the CDR3. Here the CDR3 DNA reads TGCGCCAGCAGCCAAGAAGGTGGGACAGCTTCACCCCTCCACTTT. This gives the protein CASSQEGGTASPLHF.

This clonotype was observed a few times. The CDR3 bases are TGTGCCAGCACCCCCCGGTACTCTGGAAACACCATATATTTT. Protein product: CASTPRYSGNTIYF. J is TRBJ1-3 and V is TRBV6-1; D is uncertain. Germline V gene data show CDR1 as MNHNS and CDR2 as SASEGT. V was cut by 7 bases and J by 0 bases, with 10 bases left in between. The CDR3 is 14 amino acids.

In its sample, this clonotype is medium-sized. The rearrangement uses TRBV19 and TRBJ2-7; the D gene is possibly TRBD2 (5 bases). The CDR3 covers 15 residues. CDR1 LNHDA and CDR2 SQIVND come from the germline V gene (reference sequence). Trimming left V 5 bases short and J 0 bases short, with 14 bases between. Here the CDR3 DNA reads TGTGCCAGTAGTTGGAAAGCGGCCGTCTCCTACGAGCAGTACTTC. Protein sequence: CASSWKAAVSYEQYF.

Within the sample, this clonotype is large. The junction does not match germline at one end; this may be a read error. The chain couples TRBV7-2 to TRBJ2-1; D is unclear. Germline V gene data show CDR1 as SGHTA and CDR2 as FQGNSA. The CDR3 sequence is 14 residues long. CDR3: CASGFGPRVNEQFF. The CDR3 nucleotides read TGTGCCAGCGGCTTTGGGCCCCGTGTAAATGAGCAGTTCTTC.

The chain employs TRBV27 and TRBJ2-1; 11 bases agree with TRBD1. Germline V gene lookup returns CDR1 MNHEY and CDR2 SMNVEV (reference sequence). The CDR3 runs 15 residues. The V segment lost 6 bases and the J segment 3 bases; nucleotides outside the gene matches: 4. This CDR3 reads CASRIGTGGYNEQFF. In DNA form, the CDR3 reads TGTGCCAGCAGAATTGGGACAGGGGGCTACAATGAGCAGTTCTTC.

V and J are TRBV27 and TRBJ2-3; 7 bases are shared with TRBD1. This CDR3 has 14 residues. The junction had 2 bases not matched to a gene; V was cut back by 2 bases and J by 3 bases. Germline-derived CDR1 and CDR2 are MNHEY and SMNVEV (reference sequence). The CDR3 sequence: CASSLIRGTDTQYF. CDR3 bases: TGTGCCAGCAGTTTAATCAGGGGGACAGATACGCAGTATTTT.

By share, this clonotype counts as medium-sized. The rearrangement links TRBV7-9 to TRBJ2-4, with D hard to call. CDR3 size: 11 residues. V was clipped by 5 bases and J by 8 bases, with 7 bases between them. CDR1 is SEHNR, CDR2 FQNEAQ, per germline (reference sequence). The CDR3 DNA sequence: TGTGCCAGCAGCGGTGATGACATTCAGTACTTC. It specifies CASSGDDIQYF.

The chain employs TRBV20-1 and TRBJ2-1; tentatively, D is TRBD1 (6 bases). V lost 0 bases, J lost 5 bases, and 11 bases lay in between. Germline loops: CDR1 DFQATT, CDR2 SNEGSKA (reference sequence). The CDR3 spans 14 residues. This chain's CDR3 is CSAREGSGDNEQFF. The CDR3 DNA is TGCAGTGCTAGAGAAGGTTCAGGGGACAATGAGCAGTTCTTC.

The chain is built from TRBV5-1 and TRBJ1-4; D gene ambiguous. The CDR3 consists of 14 residues. Between the trimmed V and J ends, which lost 2 bases and 1 base, there was a span of 6 bases. Germline CDR1 and CDR2: SGHRS and YFSETQ. DNA of the CDR3: TGCGCCAGCAGCTTCGGGGAAACTAATGAAAAACTGTTTTTT. This codes for CASSFGETNEKLFF.

As for this clonotype: This sequence may be a read error, since a much larger clone differs from it by one base. The J gene is TRBJ2-7, the V gene TRBV15; a possible D gene is TRBD2 (7 bases). The CDR3 totals 16 residues. Per germline, CDR1 LNHNV and CDR2 YYDKDF (reference sequence). CDR3 sequence (DNA): TGTGCCACCAGCAGAGACCAGGCGGGGGCGGGGTTTGAGCGGTACTTC. This encodes CATSRDQAGAGFERYF.

This clonotype has just a few counts. The chain recombines TRBV24-1 with TRBJ2-3; TRBD2 is a possible D gene (6 bases). The CDR3 consists of 13 residues. V was shortened by 5 bases and J by 4 bases, with 9 bases between the two germline ends. Germline values: CDR1 KGHDR, CDR2 SFDVKD. The CDR3 nucleotides are TGTGCCACCAGTGCCCCGGGGGCAGATACGCAGTATTTT. Translating gives CATSAPGADTQYF.

This clonotype appeared a few times. The chain recombines TRBV28 with TRBJ1-6; D gene unclear. CDR3 length equals 17 residues. V was trimmed by 3 bases and J by 0 bases, leaving 12 bases between them. The germline CDR1 and CDR2 sequences are MDHEN and SYDVKM. The CDR3 DNA reads TGTGCCAGCAGTTTCCCCCGGGGAAGCTCCTATAATTCACCCCTCCACTTT. Translated: CASSFPRGSSYNSPLHF. Full variable domain (outside the CDR3, taken from reference TRBV28 and TRBJ1-6): DVKVTQSSRYLVKRTGEKVFLECVQDMDHENMFWYRQDPGLGLRLIYFSYDVKMKEKGDIPEGYSVSREKKERFSLILESASTNQTSMYLCASSFPRGSSYNSPLHFGNGTRLTVT.

Sample share makes this clonotype medium-sized. The chain has TRBV20-1 and TRBJ2-7; D not resolved. Germline CDR1 and CDR2: DFQATT and SNEGSKA (reference sequence). V gave up 3 bases and J gave up 2 bases, with 5 bases separating them. CDR3 length equals 11 residues. DNA for the CDR3: TGCAGTGCTAGCGAGGCCTACGAGCAGTACTTC. It is translated as CSASEAYEQYF.

The CDR3 loop is CASSEPGEYGYTF. The CDR3 DNA is TGCGCCAGCAGCGAGCCAGGGGAGTATGGCTACACCTTC. The V and J genes are TRBV5-1 and TRBJ1-2; the D gene is possibly TRBD1 (6 bases). CDR1 and CDR2 from the germline V gene are SGHRS and YFSETQ. V shed 4 bases and J shed 5 bases, with 12 bases lying between them. The CDR3 has 13 amino acids.

This clonotype has just a few counts. CDR3 coding DNA: TGTGCCAGCAGTGAAGGGACAGGGGAGACTGAAGCTTTCTTT. It codes for CASSEGTGETEAFF. The gene calls are TRBV25-1 and TRBJ1-1, with 10 bases matching TRBD1. Per the germline V gene, CDR1 is MGHDK and CDR2 is SYGVNS. The CDR3 is made up of 14 amino acids. V lost 2 bases to trimming and J lost 5 bases; unmatched junction nucleotides: 2.